One and the same sample provided the 8 T cell receptor beta chains below, sequenced in a study of regulatory T cells in long-lasting Graves disease. To make TCR beta libraries, researchers used iRepertoire HTBI primers and Arm-PCR of CDR3 regions. Using its own MiXCR run on the multiplex PCR reads, TCRdb lists one record per CDR3 protein. The sample includes 520,000 or so distinct CDR3 sequences, more than 10% of them seen just once. Time point indicated: newly diagnosed GD, antithyroid drugs for less than 3 months. RNA extracted from PBMCs served as the sequencing template. This sample was also put to use in a study of T cells in Graves' hyperthyroidism and ophthalmopathy.

Specimen: peripheral blood mononuclear cells (PBMCs), collected at new diagnosis, from a patient treated with antithyroid drugs. The source is a woman in her 30s with Graves disease.

The sample holds many counts of this clonotype. V and J are TRBV19 and TRBJ2-7, with TRBD2 matching over 8 bases. Germline trimming cut 5 bases from V and 2 bases from J; bases unmatched to any gene: 5. Germline CDR1 is LNHDA and CDR2 is SQIVND (reference sequence). CDR3 length: 14 residues. CDR3 region: CASSLGLVTYEQYF. CDR3 coding DNA: TGTGCCAGTAGTCTGGGACTAGTGACCTACGAGCAGTACTTC. Variable domain in full (rest from reference TRBV19 and TRBJ2-7): DGGITQSPKYLFRKEGQNVTLSCEQNLNHDAMYWYRQDPGQGLRLIYYSQIVNDFQKGDIAEGYSVSREKKESFPLTVTSAQKNPTAFYLCASSLGLVTYEQYFGPGTRLTVT.

J is TRBJ1-1 and V is TRBV4-1, with D possibly TRBD1 on 5 matching bases. This CDR3 has 16 amino acids. Trimming took off 3 bases at V and 4 bases at J, with 18 bases between the two ends. Germline CDR1 and CDR2: MGHRA and YSYEKL. The CDR3 here is CASSHGDNQGRTEAFF. Here the CDR3 DNA reads TGCGCCAGCAGCCATGGCGATAATCAGGGTCGCACTGAAGCTTTCTTT.

This clonotype has ten or more counts. V and J are TRBV10-3 and TRBJ2-7; possible D gene TRBD1, 7 bases. The V end lost 0 bases, the J end lost 2 bases, and 23 bases lay between the germline ends. Germline assignment: CDR1 ENHRY and CDR2 SYGVKD. There are 19 residues in the CDR3. CDR3 amino acids: CAISESTWMRDRPTYEQYF. In DNA form, the CDR3 reads TGTGCCATCAGTGAGTCGACTTGGATGCGGGACAGACCGACCTACGAGCAGTACTTC.

The chain employs TRBV7-2 and TRBJ1-1, with a possible D match to TRBD1 (6 bases). Germline CDR1 is SGHTA and CDR2 is FQGNSA. This CDR3 is 14 amino acids long. Trimming took 6 bases from V and 6 from J, leaving 17 bases between them. The CDR3 DNA sequence: TGTGCCAGCAGGAAGACAGGAGAACGACCTGAAGCTTTCTTT. Its translation is CASRKTGERPEAFF.

This clonotype has at least ten counts. This chain links TRBV29-1 with TRBJ2-1, with 8 nucleotides matching TRBD2. CDR1 and CDR2 (germline): SQVTM, ANQGSEA. The CDR3 covers 13 residues. V was pared by 4 bases and J by 5 bases, with 4 bases of the junction left unmatched. DNA for the CDR3: TGCAGCGTTGTTGCGGGAGGTAACAATGAGCAGTTCTTC. Translating gives CSVVAGGNNEQFF.

This clonotype was recorded many times. The chain has TRBV6-2 or TRBV6-3 and TRBJ1-1; TRBD1 agrees at 9 bases. CDR3 size: 17 residues. CDR1 is MNHEY, CDR2 SVGEGT, per germline. V lost 8 bases and J lost 5; bases outside the gene matches: 18. The CDR3 DNA reads as TGTGCCAGCGCCCAGCCCCGACGACAGGGGGTGAGGACTGAAGCTTTCTTT. Its translation is CASAQPRRQGVRTEAFF.

The chain employs TRBV9 and TRBJ2-2, with 9 bases that match TRBD1. After removal of 6 bases from V and 4 bases from J, the junction contained 10 bases not matched to a gene. Germline V CDR1 and CDR2: SGDLS, YYNGEE. The CDR3 covers 16 residues. The CDR3 protein is CASTLSGQGSTGELFF. The DNA of the CDR3 is TGTGCCAGCACCCTTTCGGGACAGGGTAGCACCGGGGAGCTGTTTTTT. Full variable domain (missing parts from reference TRBV9 and TRBJ2-2): DSGVTQTPKHLITATGQRVTLRCSPRSGDLSVYWYQQSLDQGLQFLIQYYNGEERAKGNILERFSAQQFPDLHSELNLSSLELGDSALYFCASTLSGQGSTGELFFGEGSRLTVL.

This clonotype was seen ten or more times. The chain has TRBV30 and TRBJ1-2; perhaps TRBD1 as D (5 bases). There are 14 residues in the CDR3. The germline gives CDR1 GTSNPN, CDR2 SVGIG (reference sequence). Trimming shortened V by 2 bases and J by 4 bases, and 14 bases separated the two germline ends. CDR3 DNA: TGTGCCTGGAGTATGGGACCCAGTGGCTATGGCTACACCTTC. Translation gives CAWSMGPSGYGYTF.